These 30 T cell receptor beta chains were all obtained from the same sample, sequenced in a study of shared clonotypes between healthy human individuals. The repertoire was sequenced with immunoSEQ multiplex PCR; TCRdb's copy has only in-frame clones and lacks some. The data show around 690,000 clones, around 90% seen once. Sequencing was performed on memory CD8+ T cells from PBMCs. Subset reported: CD45RO+ cells pooled with CCR7-negative TemRA cells. These receptors were taken from a man aged 18 to 29 in good health. Some clones in this sample may be carry-over from other donors' samples.

V and J are TRBV5-1 and TRBJ2-7, with 10 positions matching TRBD2. CDR3 size: 16 residues. V trimming: 3 bases; J trimming: 4 bases; junction bases outside the gene matches: 10. Germline CDR1 and CDR2: SGHRS and YFSETQ. The CDR3 protein is CASSSRPSGSDYEQYF. The DNA for the CDR3 is TGCGCCAGCAGCTCGAGGCCTAGCGGGAGTGATTACGAGCAGTACTTC. The full variable domain, rest sourced from reference TRBV5-1 and TRBJ2-7, is KAGVTQTPRYLIKTRGQQVTLSCSPISGHRSVSWYQQTPGQGLQFLFEYFSETQRNKGNFPGRFSGRQFSNSRSEMNVSTLELGDSALYLCASSSRPSGSDYEQYFGPGTRLTVT.

The chain has TRBV28 and TRBJ2-7, with 9 bases that match TRBD1. Germline V gives CDR1 MDHEN, CDR2 SYDVKM. This CDR3 has 17 amino acids. V was clipped by 2 bases and J by 2 bases; unmatched bases: 10. The CDR3 nucleotides read TGTGCCAGCAGTTTAACAACCTCGACAGGGGGAGCCTACGAGCAGTACTTC. It translates to CASSLTTSTGGAYEQYF.

This chain links TRBV28 with TRBJ2-3; 10 positions agree with TRBD2. Germline CDR1 reads MDHEN; CDR2 reads SYDVKM. J lost 2 bases, V lost 5 bases, and 13 bases had no gene match. The CDR3 has 18 amino acids. The CDR3: CASSPHYLSGRATDTQYF. The CDR3 DNA reads as TGTGCCAGCAGTCCTCATTACTTGAGCGGGAGGGCCACAGATACGCAGTATTTT. Looking up the rest from reference TRBV28 and TRBJ2-3 gives the full variable domain: DVKVTQSSRYLVKRTGEKVFLECVQDMDHENMFWYRQDPGLGLRLIYFSYDVKMKEKGDIPEGYSVSREKKERFSLILESASTNQTSMYLCASSPHYLSGRATDTQYFGPGTRLTVL.

The chain recombines TRBV9 with TRBJ2-1, with D unclear. Trimming removed 4 bases from V and 7 bases from J, with 9 bases in between. The CDR3 is 12 residues long. Germline lookup yields CDR1 SGDLS and CDR2 YYNGEE. CDR3 nucleotides: TGTGCCAGCAGCCGATACGGGAATGAGCAGTTCTTC. This encodes CASSRYGNEQFF.

The chain is built from TRBV19 and TRBJ2-3, with D possibly being TRBD2 (5 bases). V gave up 0 bases and J gave up 4 bases, with 8 bases separating them. This CDR3 region has 14 residues. The V gene's germline CDR1 is LNHDA and CDR2 SQIVND (reference sequence). CDR3 sequence (DNA): TGTGCCAGTAGTATAGACGGGGAATCAGATACGCAGTATTTT. It encodes CASSIDGESDTQYF.

The V and J genes are TRBV29-1 and TRBJ2-2; D uncertain. The CDR3 is 12 amino acids. V lost 4 bases to trimming and J lost 0 bases, with 3 bases between them. Germline V gene data show CDR1 as SQVTM and CDR2 as ANQGSEA. The CDR3 nucleotides read TGCAGCGTTGGGACGAACACCGGGGAGCTGTTTTTT. Amino acids: CSVGTNTGELFF.

The chain is built from TRBV28 and TRBJ2-1; 9 nucleotides match TRBD2. Germline loops: CDR1 MDHEN, CDR2 SYDVKM. Unmatched junction bases numbered 15, after V lost 3 bases and J lost 9 bases. The CDR3 consists of 17 residues. CDR3 protein: CASSFLWASGKLLEQFF. DNA for the CDR3: TGTGCCAGCAGTTTCCTTTGGGCTAGCGGGAAATTGCTTGAGCAGTTCTTC.

In the case of this clone: The same CDR3 is also encoded by other DNA sequences in this sample. The chain carries TRBV9 and TRBJ2-1; D is unresolved. The germline gives CDR1 SGDLS, CDR2 YYNGEE. Trimming removed 3 bases from V and 0 bases from J, with 1 base in between. The CDR3 loop spans 12 amino acids. In DNA, the CDR3 is TGTGCCAGCAGCGCCTCCTACAATGAGCAGTTCTTC. Translated: CASSASYNEQFF.

J is TRBJ1-1 and V is TRBV28, with D tentatively TRBD1 (5 bases). Germline values: CDR1 MDHEN, CDR2 SYDVKM. The length of the CDR3 is 13 residues. With 8 bases removed from V and 6 bases from J, the gap between germline ends came to 16 bases. CDR3 coding DNA: TGTGCCAGCTCAGGGAGAGGCCGCGCTGAAGCTTTCTTT. The encoded protein is CASSGRGRAEAFF. The full variable domain, completed using reference TRBV28 and TRBJ1-1, is DVKVTQSSRYLVKRTGEKVFLECVQDMDHENMFWYRQDPGLGLRLIYFSYDVKMKEKGDIPEGYSVSREKKERFSLILESASTNQTSMYLCASSGRGRAEAFFGQGTRLTVV.

Comment on this clone: A read error is likely here: a far larger clone is one base away. The sample carries other DNA sequences with the same CDR3. The CDR3 sequence: CASCTKGHYTDTQYF. The DNA of the CDR3 is TGCGCCAGCTGCACGAAAGGACATTACACAGATACGCAGTATTTT. This chain uses TRBV2 with TRBJ2-3, with TRBD1 as a possible D gene (5 bases). CDR1 is SNHLY, CDR2 FYNNEI, per germline. This CDR3 region has 15 residues.

V gene TRBV6-5 combines with J gene TRBJ1-1; 8 positions agree with TRBD1. The CDR3 has 16 residues. Trimming removed 0 bases from V and 1 base from J; junction bases left unmatched: 4. Germline V CDR1 and CDR2: MNHEY, SVGAGI. As DNA, the CDR3 is TGTGCCAGCAGTTACTCGAGACAGGGGAGGAACACTGAAGCTTTCTTT. Translation gives CASSYSRQGRNTEAFF.

The chain joins TRBV7-9 to TRBJ1-5; TRBD1 is a possible D gene (5 bases). Trimming removed 3 bases at V and 5 bases at J, with 11 bases between. The V gene's germline CDR1 is SEHNR and CDR2 FQNEAQ (reference sequence). The CDR3 runs 14 residues. The chain's CDR3 is CASSFREGDQPQHF. In nucleotides, the CDR3 is TGTGCCAGCAGCTTCAGGGAGGGCGATCAGCCCCAGCATTTT.

The V call is TRBV2, the J call TRBJ2-1; D perhaps matches TRBD1 (6 bases). The CDR3 length is 13 residues. The V and J ends lost 8 bases and 7 bases respectively, with 15 bases between them. Germline CDR1 and CDR2: SNHLY and FYNNEI. The CDR3 spells CASFRRGRNEQFF. The CDR3 DNA follows: TGTGCCAGCTTTCGCAGGGGTCGAAATGAGCAGTTCTTC. Supplemented by reference TRBV2 and TRBJ2-1, the full variable domain reads EPEVTQTPSHQVTQMGQEVILRCVPISNHLYFYWYRQILGQKVEFLVSFYNNEISEKSEIFDDQFSVERPDGSNFTLKIRSTKLEDSAMYFCASFRRGRNEQFFGPGTRLTVL.

The gene calls are TRBV6-5 and TRBJ2-7; TRBD1 matches 8 bases. In germline, CDR1 is MNHEY, CDR2 SVGAGI. With 6 bases clipped from V and 5 bases from J, the junction kept 6 bases outside the gene matches. The CDR3 is made up of 13 amino acids. The CDR3 DNA is TGTGCCAGCAGCCAGGGGGCGGAGAACGAGCAGTACTTC. Its protein is CASSQGAENEQYF.

The chain is built from TRBV28 and TRBJ2-7; maybe TRBD1 (5 bases). V was clipped by 3 bases and J by 5 bases, with 8 bases between them. Per germline, CDR1 MDHEN and CDR2 SYDVKM. There are 12 residues in the CDR3. The CDR3 DNA reads as TGTGCCAGCAGTTTTAGCAGGGACGAGCAGTACTTC. It is translated as CASSFSRDEQYF.

V is TRBV7-2 and J is TRBJ2-3; a weak D match, TRBD2 (6 bases). Per the germline V gene, CDR1 is SGHTA and CDR2 is FQGNSA. This CDR3 has 15 residues. Trimming took off 4 bases at V and 3 bases at J, with 14 bases between the two ends. In DNA form, the CDR3 reads TGTGCCAGCAGCTCATCCGTGGGGGGAACAGATACGCAGTATTTT. It is translated as CASSSSVGGTDTQYF. The full variable domain, completed using reference TRBV7-2 and TRBJ2-3, is GAGVSQSPSNKVTEKGKDVELRCDPISGHTALYWYRQSLGQGLEFLIYFQGNSAPDKSGLPSDRFSAERTGGSVSTLTIQRTQQEDSAVYLCASSSSVGGTDTQYFGPGTRLTVL.

This clone was found a few times. V usage is TRBV7-8 and J usage is TRBJ2-7; 16 bases align to TRBD2. Trimming at V came to 5 bases and at J to 3 bases, leaving 13 bases not matched to a gene. CDR1 and CDR2 (germline): SGHVS, FQNEAQ. This CDR3 contains 19 residues. The CDR3 region is CASSTHPGTSGRVRYEQYF. CDR3 bases: TGTGCCAGCAGCACTCACCCCGGGACTAGCGGGAGGGTTCGCTACGAGCAGTACTTC.

The chain couples TRBV7-9 to TRBJ2-7; D might be TRBD1 (6 bases). This CDR3 contains 14 residues. In germline, CDR1 is SEHNR, CDR2 FQNEAQ (reference sequence). Trimming removed 4 bases at V and 4 bases at J, with 14 bases between. In nucleotides, the CDR3 is TGTGCCAGCAGCTACTCCGGGACACAGTACGAGCAGTACTTC. Its protein product is CASSYSGTQYEQYF.

The chain is built from TRBV19 and TRBJ2-1, with 12 bases that match TRBD1. This CDR3 comprises 13 residues. Trimming cost V 8 bases and J 12 bases; bases outside gene matches: 8. The V gene's germline CDR1 is LNHDA and CDR2 SQIVND (reference sequence). CDR3 in DNA: TGTGCCAGTGAGGGACAGGGGGCCGAATGGCAGTTCTTC. Its protein product is CASEGQGAEWQFF.

This clone was detected only once. The same CDR3 arises from other DNA sequences in this sample as well. V is TRBV7-9 and J is TRBJ2-1; D call uncertain. CDR1 and CDR2 from the germline V gene are SEHNR and FQNEAQ (reference sequence). Trimming removed 4 bases at V and 3 bases at J, with 10 bases between. This CDR3 is built from 14 residues. CDR3 protein: CASSSPTGYNEQFF. The CDR3 DNA sequence: TGTGCCAGCAGCTCGCCGACGGGCTACAATGAGCAGTTCTTC. The full variable domain, rest sourced from reference TRBV7-9 and TRBJ2-1, is DTGVSQNPRHKITKRGQNVTFRCDPISEHNRLYWYRQTLGQGPEFLTYFQNEAQLEKSRLLSDRFSAERPKGSFSTLEIQRTEQGDSAMYLCASSSPTGYNEQFFGPGTRLTVL.

DNA of the CDR3: TGTGCCAGCAGCTATGTCGGGGCCCGCTCCTACAATGAGCAGTTCTTC. The encoded protein is CASSYVGARSYNEQFF. The chain is built from TRBV27 and TRBJ2-1; D is tentatively TRBD1 or TRBD2 (5 bases each). Germline V gene lookup returns CDR1 MNHEY and CDR2 SMNVEV (reference sequence). The CDR3 runs 16 residues. Trimming shortened V by 6 bases and J by 0 bases, and 15 bases separated the two germline ends.

The rearrangement joins TRBV27 to TRBJ2-1, with 12 bases lining up with TRBD2. The CDR3 has 14 residues. The germline V gene has CDR1 MNHEY and CDR2 SMNVEV (reference sequence). The trim removed 4 bases at V and 8 bases at J, leaving 3 bases unmatched. CDR3 sequence: CASSSGLAGHEQFF. The CDR3 DNA reads as TGTGCCAGCAGTTCGGGACTAGCGGGCCATGAGCAGTTCTTC.

The chain carries TRBV6-1 and TRBJ1-3; a weak D match, TRBD1 (5 bases). The CDR3 loop spans 15 amino acids. V lost 8 bases, J lost 0 bases, and 14 bases lay in between. CDR1 is MNHNS, CDR2 SASEGT, per germline. CDR3 nucleotide sequence: TGTGCCAGCGGATCTGACAGAATCTCTGGAAACACCATATATTTT. Translating it yields CASGSDRISGNTIYF.

This chain joins TRBV5-1 and TRBJ2-5, with 9 bases fitting TRBD1. The closer fit of TRBJ2-7 to the DNA end suggests the J call may be wrong. The CDR3 consists of 15 residues. The V gene's germline CDR1 is SGHRS and CDR2 YFSETQ. The CDR3, as DNA: TGCGCCAGCAGCTGGGACAGGGACTCCTCCTACGAGCAGTACTTC. It encodes CASSWDRDSSYEQYF.

This chain connects TRBV25-1 to TRBJ2-7; D may be TRBD1 (5 bases). The CDR3 consists of 16 residues. The germline V gene encodes CDR1 MGHDK and CDR2 SYGVNS. V was shortened by 3 bases and J by 3 bases, with 18 bases between the two germline ends. As DNA, the CDR3 is TGTGCCAGCAGTGACCAGGCGTGGCAGGGAAGCTACGAGCAGTACTTC. This gives the protein CASSDQAWQGSYEQYF.

The J gene is TRBJ2-5, the V gene TRBV15; D gene unclear. This CDR3 region has 14 residues. Germline V CDR1 and CDR2: LNHNV, YYDKDF (reference sequence). Trimming removed 1 base at V and 5 bases at J, with 11 bases between. The CDR3 DNA reads as TGTGCCACCAGCAGAGGGCGTAGTACGGAGACCCAGTACTTC. Translating gives CATSRGRSTETQYF. Variable domain in full (rest from reference TRBV15 and TRBJ2-5): DAMVIQNPRYQVTQFGKPVTLSCSQTLNHNVMYWYQQKSSQAPKLLFHYYDKDFNNEADTPDNFQSRRPNTSFCFLDIRSPGLGDTAMYLCATSRGRSTETQYFGPGTRLLVL.

The chain employs TRBV27 and TRBJ2-1; 11 bases map to TRBD2. The CDR3 extends over 15 amino acids. V lost 6 bases, J lost 5 bases, and 6 bases stayed unmatched. The germline V gene has CDR1 MNHEY and CDR2 SMNVEV (reference sequence). Here the CDR3 reads CASSMTSGVNNEQFF. The CDR3 DNA reads as TGTGCCAGCAGCATGACTAGCGGGGTAAACAATGAGCAGTTCTTC.

The chain combines TRBV7-9 with TRBJ2-5, with 8 bases that match TRBD2. The CDR3 extends over 17 amino acids. The germline V gene encodes CDR1 SEHNR and CDR2 FQNEAQ (reference sequence). Trimming removed 2 bases from V and 3 bases from J; junction bases left unmatched: 11. CDR3 sequence: CASSLRGGAGMKETQYF. The CDR3 DNA reads as TGTGCCAGCAGCTTACGGGGGGGAGCAGGGATGAAAGAGACCCAGTACTTC.

This clone came up once. Its ends do not fully match the called genes, so a read error is possible. The CDR3, as DNA: TGTGCCAGCAGTCCCCGGACTAGCAAATACATTCAGTACTTC. Protein sequence: CASSPRTSKYIQYF. The chain has TRBV27 and TRBJ2-4; TRBD2 matches 8 bases. Germline V CDR1 and CDR2: MNHEY, SMNVEV (reference sequence). This CDR3 spans 14 amino acids.

The chain joins TRBV7-2 to TRBJ1-2; D may be TRBD1 (5 bases). This CDR3 region has 15 residues. Germline lookup yields CDR1 SGHTA and CDR2 FQGNSA. The V and J ends lost 1 base and 2 bases respectively, with 11 bases between them. Here the CDR3 DNA reads TGTGCCAGCAGCTTAGAACCAGGGTTAAACTATGGCTACACCTTC. Amino acids: CASSLEPGLNYGYTF.